This T cell receptor beta chain comes out of a study of cytomegalovirus exposure and HLA in healthy donors. Trimming shortened V by 2 bases and J by 6 bases, and 3 bases separated the two germline ends. This CDR3 is 11 amino acids long. Germline-derived CDR1 and CDR2 are SGHAT and FQNNGV. A multiplex PCR was run with 60 Vbeta primers and 13 Jbeta primers. Data came from immunoSEQ multiplex PCR; TCRdb stores just in-frame clones and leaves some out. In the table there are 150,000 to 200,000 clones, roughly 74% of which are singletons. Material: PBMCs. The sequence came from a woman aged 30 to 39 in good health and CMV-seropositive. The chain combines TRBV11-2 with TRBJ2-3; D remains ambiguous. Written as DNA, the CDR3 is TGTGCCAGCAGCTTACGGGATACGCAGTATTTT. Its translation: CASSLRDTQYF.